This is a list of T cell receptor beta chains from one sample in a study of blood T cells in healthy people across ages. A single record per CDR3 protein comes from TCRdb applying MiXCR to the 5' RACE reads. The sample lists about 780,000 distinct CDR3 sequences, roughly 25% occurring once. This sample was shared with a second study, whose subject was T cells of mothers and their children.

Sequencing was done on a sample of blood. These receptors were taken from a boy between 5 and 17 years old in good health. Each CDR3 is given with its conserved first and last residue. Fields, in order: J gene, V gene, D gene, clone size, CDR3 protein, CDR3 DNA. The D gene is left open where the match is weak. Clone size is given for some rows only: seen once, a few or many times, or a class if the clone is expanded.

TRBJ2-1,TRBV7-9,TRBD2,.,CASRGTSPSSYNEQFF,TGTGCCAGCAGGGGGACTAGCCCGAGCTCCTACAATGAGCAGTTCTTC
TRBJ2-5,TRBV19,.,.,CASSIEGWAQETQYF,TGTGCCAGTAGTATAGAAGGCTGGGCCCAAGAGACCCAGTACTTC
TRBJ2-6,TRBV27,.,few,CASSLRPKPSGANVLTF,TGTGCCAGCAGTTTAAGGCCAAAACCCTCTGGGGCCAACGTCCTGACTTTC
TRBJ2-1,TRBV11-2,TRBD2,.,CASSSDNSGGALSSGNEQFF,TGTGCCAGCAGCTCAGATAACAGCGGGGGGGCCCTTTCGTCAGGCAATGAGCAGTTCTTC
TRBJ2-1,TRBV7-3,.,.,CASSPGQLYNEQFF,TGTGCCAGCAGCCCCGGACAGCTTTACAATGAGCAGTTCTTC
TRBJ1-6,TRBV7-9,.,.,CASSLGWGANSPLHF,TGTGCCAGCAGCTTAGGATGGGGGGCGAATTCACCCCTCCACTTT
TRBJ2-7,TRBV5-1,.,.,CASSRDPRYEQYF,TGCGCCAGCAGCAGGGACCCACGCTACGAGCAGTACTTC
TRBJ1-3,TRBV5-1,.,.,CASSSQGAGNTIYF,TGCGCCAGCAGCTCACAGGGTGCTGGAAACACCATATATTTT
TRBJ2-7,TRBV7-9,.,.,CASSQPVGTYEQYF,TGTGCCAGCAGTCAACCTGTGGGCACCTACGAGCAGTACTTC
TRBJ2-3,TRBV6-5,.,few,CASGVGTAVDTQYF,TGTGCCAGTGGGGTTGGGACGGCGGTAGATACGCAGTATTTT
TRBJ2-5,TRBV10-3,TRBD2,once,CAIKQTLTSGGQETQYF,TGTGCCATCAAGCAAACCCTGACTAGCGGGGGGCAAGAGACCCAGTACTTC
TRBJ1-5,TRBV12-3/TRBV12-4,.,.,CASSLRGPQPQHF,TGTGCCAGCAGTTTAAGGGGTCCCCAGCCCCAGCATTTT
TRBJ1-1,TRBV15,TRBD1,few,CATSRAGTGGTEAFF,TGTGCCACCAGCAGAGCCGGGACAGGGGGCACTGAAGCTTTCTTT
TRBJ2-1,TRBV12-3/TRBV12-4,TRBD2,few,CASSSAGTSGFNEQFF,TGTGCCAGCAGCTCTGCCGGGACTAGCGGGTTTAATGAGCAGTTCTTC
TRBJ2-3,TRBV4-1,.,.,CASSQDPPWGAGSAQYF,TGCGCCAGCAGCCAAGATCCCCCCTGGGGGGCCGGGAGTGCGCAGTATTTT
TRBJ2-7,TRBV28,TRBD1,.,CASSHRGVYEQYF,TGTGCCAGCAGTCACAGGGGAGTTTACGAGCAGTACTTC
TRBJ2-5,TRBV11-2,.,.,CASSLEVTQYF,TGTGCCAGCAGCTTAGAGGTGACCCAGTACTTC
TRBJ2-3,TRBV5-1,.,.,CASSFRPTGGTDTQYF,TGCGCCAGCAGCTTTCGCCCGACGGGAGGCACAGATACGCAGTATTTT
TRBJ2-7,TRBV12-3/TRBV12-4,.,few,CASSGPGHPTYEQYF,TGTGCCAGCAGTGGACCGGGACACCCAACCTACGAGCAGTACTTC
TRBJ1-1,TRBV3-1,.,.,CASSQANLNTEALF,TGTGCCAGCAGCCAGGCGAATTTGAACACTGAAGCTCTCTTT
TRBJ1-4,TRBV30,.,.,CAWRPDIDNEKLFF,TGTGCCTGGCGTCCAGATATTGATAATGAAAAACTGTTTTTT
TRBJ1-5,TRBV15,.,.,CATSRAPTGNQPQHF,TGTGCCACCAGCAGAGCACCTACCGGTAATCAGCCCCAGCATTTT
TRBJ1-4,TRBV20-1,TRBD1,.,CSARTRGREANEKLFF,TGCAGTGCTAGAACCAGGGGGCGCGAGGCTAATGAAAAACTGTTTTTT
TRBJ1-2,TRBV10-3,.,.,CAISDLGTSNYGYTF,TGTGCCATCAGTGATCTGGGGACGAGTAACTATGGCTACACCTTC
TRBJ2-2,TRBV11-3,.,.,CASSLRAQTPNTGELFF,TGTGCCAGCAGCTTGAGGGCCCAGACACCGAACACCGGGGAGCTGTTTTTT
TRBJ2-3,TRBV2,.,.,CASSSRERDTQYF,TGTGCCAGCAGTTCCCGGGAGCGGGATACGCAGTATTTT
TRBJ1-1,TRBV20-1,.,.,CSAVRGANTEAFF,TGCAGTGCAGTGCGGGGGGCGAACACTGAAGCTTTCTTT
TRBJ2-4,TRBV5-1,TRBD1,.,CASSRGQGARGNIQYF,TGCGCCAGCAGCCGAGGACAGGGGGCTAGGGGAAACATTCAGTACTTC
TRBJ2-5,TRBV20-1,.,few,CSARDRPNNQETQYF,TGCAGTGCTAGAGATCGTCCGAATAACCAAGAGACCCAGTACTTC
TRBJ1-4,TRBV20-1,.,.,CSAQGRKEKLFF,TGCAGTGCTCAGGGAAGGAAAGAAAAACTGTTTTTT
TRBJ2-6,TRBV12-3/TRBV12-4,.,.,CASSPRGLGSGANVLTF,TGTGCCAGCAGTCCGCGAGGACTTGGCTCTGGGGCCAACGTCCTGACTTTC
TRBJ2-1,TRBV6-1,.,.,CASSRRGYNEQFF,TGTGCCAGCAGTCGCAGGGGTTACAATGAGCAGTTCTTC
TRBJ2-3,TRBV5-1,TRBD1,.,CASSQQGFSTDTQYF,TGCGCCAGCAGTCAACAGGGGTTTAGCACAGATACGCAGTATTTT
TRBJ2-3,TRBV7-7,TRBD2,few,CASSPRGTSGDTQYF,TGTGCCAGCAGTCCGAGGGGGACTAGCGGGGACACGCAGTATTTT
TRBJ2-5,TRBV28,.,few,CASSSEKTQYF,TGTGCCAGCAGTTCGGAGAAGACCCAGTACTTC
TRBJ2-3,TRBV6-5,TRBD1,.,CASSYGTASTDTQYF,TGTGCCAGCAGTTACGGGACAGCTAGCACAGATACGCAGTATTTT
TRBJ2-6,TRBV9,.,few,CASSIYGANVLTF,TGTGCCAGCAGTATATATGGGGCCAACGTCCTGACTTTC
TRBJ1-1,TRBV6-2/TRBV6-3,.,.,CASRRGRGNTEAFF,TGTGCCAGCAGACGCGGCAGGGGGAACACTGAAGCTTTCTTT
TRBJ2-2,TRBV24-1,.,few,CATSDPRVNTGELFF,TGTGCCACCAGTGATCCTCGGGTGAACACCGGGGAGCTGTTTTTT
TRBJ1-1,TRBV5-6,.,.,CASSPPQGGTEAFF,TGTGCCAGCAGCCCCCCCCAAGGGGGCACTGAAGCTTTCTTT
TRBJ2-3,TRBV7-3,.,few,CASSISRPRLGDTQYF,TGTGCCAGCAGCATTTCAAGGCCCCGGTTAGGAGATACGCAGTATTTT
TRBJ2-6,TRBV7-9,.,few,CASSLEAPRANVLTF,TGTGCCAGCAGCTTAGAGGCCCCCCGGGCCAACGTCCTGACTTTC
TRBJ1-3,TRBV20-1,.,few,CSASPGGPGNTIYF,TGCAGTGCTAGCCCCGGGGGGCCTGGAAACACCATATATTTT
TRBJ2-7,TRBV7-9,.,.,CASSALRVTGSVMEQYF,TGTGCCAGCAGCGCCCTTCGGGTCACCGGTTCCGTCATGGAGCAGTACTTC
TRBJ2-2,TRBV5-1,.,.,CASSLLEQSNTGELFF,TGCGCCAGCAGCTTGTTGGAACAGTCGAACACCGGGGAGCTGTTTTTT
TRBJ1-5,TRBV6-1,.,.,CASSEAGSGQPQHF,TGTGCCAGCAGTGAAGCAGGGTCCGGTCAGCCCCAGCATTTT
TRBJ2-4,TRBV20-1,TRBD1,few,CSAGPPDRGSFNIQYF,TGCAGTGCTGGCCCCCCGGACAGGGGATCGTTCAACATTCAGTACTTC
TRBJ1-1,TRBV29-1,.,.,CSVEGTAMNTEAFF,TGCAGCGTTGAAGGGACAGCTATGAACACTGAAGCTTTCTTT
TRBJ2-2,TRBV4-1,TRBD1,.,CASSETGGFGELFF,TGCGCCAGCAGCGAGACAGGGGGCTTCGGGGAGCTGTTTTTT
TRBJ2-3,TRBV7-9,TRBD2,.,CASSLEAGTSRPDTQYF,TGTGCCAGCAGCTTAGAGGCGGGGACTAGCAGGCCAGATACGCAGTATTTT
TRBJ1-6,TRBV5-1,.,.,CASSLPNSPLHF,TGCGCCAGCAGCTTGCCTAATTCACCCCTCCACTTT
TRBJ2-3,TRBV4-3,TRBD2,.,CASSPGLADTQYF,TGCGCCAGCAGCCCAGGACTAGCAGATACGCAGTATTTT
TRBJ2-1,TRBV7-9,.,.,CASSPGDRTVYNEQFF,TGTGCCAGCAGCCCCGGCGACAGGACTGTCTACAATGAGCAGTTCTTC
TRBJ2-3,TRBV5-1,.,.,CASTHSSRVDTQYF,TGCGCCAGCACACACAGTTCCCGTGTGGATACGCAGTATTTT
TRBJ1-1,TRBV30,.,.,CAWTADTEAFF,TGTGCCTGGACTGCGGACACTGAAGCTTTCTTT